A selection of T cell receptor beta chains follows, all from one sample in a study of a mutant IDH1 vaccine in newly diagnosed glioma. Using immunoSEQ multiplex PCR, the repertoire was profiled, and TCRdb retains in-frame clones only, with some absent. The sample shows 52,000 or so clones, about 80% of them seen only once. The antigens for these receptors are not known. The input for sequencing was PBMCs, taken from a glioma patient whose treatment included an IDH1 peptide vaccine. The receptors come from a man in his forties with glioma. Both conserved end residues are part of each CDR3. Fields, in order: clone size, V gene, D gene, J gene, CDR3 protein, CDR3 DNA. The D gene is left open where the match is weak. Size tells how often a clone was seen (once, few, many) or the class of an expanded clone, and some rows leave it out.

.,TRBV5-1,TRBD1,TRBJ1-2,CASSLQGPPNGYTF,TGCGCCAGCAGCTTACAGGGGCCTCCTAATGGCTACACCTTC
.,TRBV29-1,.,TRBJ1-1,CSVEILRGSTEAFF,TGCAGCGTTGAAATTCTTCGGGGGAGTACTGAAGCTTTCTTT
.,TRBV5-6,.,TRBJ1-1,CASSLMGKTEAFF,TGTGCCAGCAGCTTGATGGGCAAAACTGAAGCTTTCTTT
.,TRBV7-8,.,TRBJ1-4,CASSPPQTNEKLFF,TGTGCCAGCAGCCCACCGCAAACTAATGAAAAACTGTTTTTT
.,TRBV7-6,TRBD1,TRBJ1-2,CASSPGTGRLYGYTF,TGTGCCAGCAGCCCGGGGACAGGGAGACTCTATGGCTACACCTTC
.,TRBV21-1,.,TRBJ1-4,CASRAGGEGRGEKLFF,TGTGCCAGCCGGGCAGGAGGGGAGGGAAGGGGTGAAAAACTGTTTTTT
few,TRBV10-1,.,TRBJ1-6,CASSKGSANSPLHF,TGCGCCAGCAGTAAAGGCTCGGCGAATTCACCCCTCCACTTT
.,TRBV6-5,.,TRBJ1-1,CASSYSRQASVF,TGTGCCAGCAGTTACTCGAGACAGGCGTCGGTCTTT
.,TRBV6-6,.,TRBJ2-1,CASSYSTEGEQFF,TGTGCCAGCAGTTACTCGACAGAGGGTGAGCAGTTCTTC
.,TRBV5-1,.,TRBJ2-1,CASSLVVDLDNEQFF,TGCGCCAGCAGCTTGGTAGTGGATTTGGACAATGAGCAGTTCTTC
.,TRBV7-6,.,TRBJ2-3,CASSLAEDTQYF,TGTGCCAGCAGCTTAGCCGAGGATACGCAGTATTTT
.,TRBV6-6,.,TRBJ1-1,CASSYLGLGTEAFF,TGTGCCAGCAGTTATTTGGGGCTGGGGACTGAAGCTTTCTTT
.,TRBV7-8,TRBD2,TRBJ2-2,CASLGGVHRNTGELFF,TGTGCCAGTTTGGGGGGGGTCCATCGTAACACCGGGGAGCTGTTTTTT
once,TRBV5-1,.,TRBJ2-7,CASSLGAYEQYF,TGCGCCAGCAGCTTGGGGGCCTACGAGCAGTACTTC
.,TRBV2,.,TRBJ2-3,CASSVDTDTQYF,TGTGCCAGCAGTGTGGACACAGATACGCAGTATTTT
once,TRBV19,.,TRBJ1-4,CASSDFGTLNEKLFF,TGTGCCAGTAGTGACTTTGGGACTCTCAATGAAAAACTGTTTTTT
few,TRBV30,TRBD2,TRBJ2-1,CALGLANYNEQFF,TGTGCCTTGGGACTAGCGAACTACAATGAGCAGTTCTTC
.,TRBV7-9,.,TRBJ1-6,CASSLESPNSPLHF,TGTGCCAGCAGCTTGGAAAGCCCAAATTCACCCCTCCACTTT
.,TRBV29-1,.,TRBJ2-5,CSVDGWETQYF,TGCAGCGTTGACGGGTGGGAGACCCAGTACTTC
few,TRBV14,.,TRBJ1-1,CASSSPSKNTEAFF,TGTGCCAGCAGCAGTCCCTCTAAGAACACTGAAGCTTTCTTT
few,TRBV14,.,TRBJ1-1,CASSQSLNTEAFF,TGTGCCAGCAGCCAAAGTTTGAACACTGAAGCTTTCTTT
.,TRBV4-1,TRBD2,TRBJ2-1,CASSPSPSGGAGEQFF,TGCGCCAGCAGCCCAAGCCCTAGCGGGGGGGCGGGTGAGCAGTTCTTC
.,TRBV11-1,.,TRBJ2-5,CASSSRRLKYQETQYF,TGTGCCAGCAGCTCTCGGCGACTAAAGTACCAAGAGACCCAGTACTTC
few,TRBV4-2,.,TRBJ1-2,CASSQDRGARTF,TGTGCCAGCAGCCAAGATCGAGGCGCCCGCACCTTC
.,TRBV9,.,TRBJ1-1,CASSPRTASSEAFF,TGTGCCAGCAGCCCCCGGACTGCCAGCTCTGAAGCTTTCTTT
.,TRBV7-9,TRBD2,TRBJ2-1,CASSLVRGGAEEQFF,TGTGCCAGCAGCTTAGTGCGCGGGGGGGCTGAGGAGCAGTTCTTC
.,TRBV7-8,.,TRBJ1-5,CASSADRTLSNQPQHF,TGTGCCAGCAGCGCGGACAGAACGTTAAGCAATCAGCCCCAGCATTTT
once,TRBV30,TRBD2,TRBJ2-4,CAWGVAGTGNIQYF,TGTGCCTGGGGTGTAGCGGGGACGGGGAACATTCAGTACTTC
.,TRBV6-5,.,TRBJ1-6,CASTPHTGTVPLHF,TGTGCCAGCACCCCCCACACAGGGACGGTACCCCTCCACTTT
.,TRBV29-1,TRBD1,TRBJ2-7,CSASPGGSFYEQYF,TGCAGCGCTTCTCCAGGGGGCTCCTTCTACGAGCAGTACTTC
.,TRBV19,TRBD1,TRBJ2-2,CASSTGQGRGHTGELFF,TGTGCCAGTAGTACGGGACAGGGGAGGGGGCACACCGGGGAGCTGTTTTTT
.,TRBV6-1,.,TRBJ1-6,CASSEWRGAPLHF,TGTGCCAGCAGTGAATGGAGGGGTGCACCCCTCCACTTT
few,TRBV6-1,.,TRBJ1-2,CATGKSYTF,TGTGCCACTGGCAAAAGCTACACCTTC
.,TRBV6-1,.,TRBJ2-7,CASSDGTASSYEQYF,TGTGCCAGCAGTGATGGGACTGCAAGCTCCTACGAGCAGTACTTC
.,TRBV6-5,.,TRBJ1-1,CASRRQKNTEAFF,TGTGCCAGCAGGCGACAGAAGAACACTGAAGCTTTCTTT
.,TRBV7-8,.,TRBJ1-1,CASTYGGGYTEAFF,TGTGCCAGCACCTACGGAGGGGGGTACACTGAAGCTTTCTTT
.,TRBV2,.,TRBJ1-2,CASADRFFYGYTF,TGTGCCAGCGCAGACAGGTTCTTCTATGGCTACACCTTC
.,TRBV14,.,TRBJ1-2,CASSHVDTYGYTF,TGTGCCAGCAGCCATGTGGACACCTATGGCTACACCTTC
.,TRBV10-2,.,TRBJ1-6,CASRQAPTGAYNSPLHF,TGCGCCTCCCGCCAGGCCCCAACAGGAGCCTATAATTCACCCCTCCACTTT